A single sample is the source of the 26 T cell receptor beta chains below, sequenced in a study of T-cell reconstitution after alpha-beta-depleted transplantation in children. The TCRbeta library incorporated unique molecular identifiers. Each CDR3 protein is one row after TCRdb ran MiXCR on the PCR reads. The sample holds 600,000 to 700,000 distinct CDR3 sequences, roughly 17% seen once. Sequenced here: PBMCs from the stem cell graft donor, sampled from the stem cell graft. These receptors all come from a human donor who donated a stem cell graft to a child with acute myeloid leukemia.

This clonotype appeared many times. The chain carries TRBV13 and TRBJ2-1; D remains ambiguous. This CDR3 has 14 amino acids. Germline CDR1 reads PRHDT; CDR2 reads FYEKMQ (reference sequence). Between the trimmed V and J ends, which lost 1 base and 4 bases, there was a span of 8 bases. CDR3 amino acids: CASSLVHQYNEQFF. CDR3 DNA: TGTGCCAGCAGCTTAGTTCACCAATACAATGAGCAGTTCTTC.

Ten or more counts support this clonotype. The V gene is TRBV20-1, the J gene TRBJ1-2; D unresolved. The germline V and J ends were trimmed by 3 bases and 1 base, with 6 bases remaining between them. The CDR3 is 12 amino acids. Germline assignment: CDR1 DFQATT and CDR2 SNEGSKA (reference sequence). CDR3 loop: CSASIFNYGYTF. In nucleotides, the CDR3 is TGCAGTGCTAGTATCTTTAACTATGGCTACACCTTC.

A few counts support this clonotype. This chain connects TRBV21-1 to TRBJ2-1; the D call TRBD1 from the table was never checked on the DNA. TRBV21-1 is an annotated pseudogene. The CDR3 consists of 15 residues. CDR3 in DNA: TGTGCCAGCGGGATAGACAGGGGACAATTGATTGAGCAGTTCTTC. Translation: CASGIDRGQLIEQFF.

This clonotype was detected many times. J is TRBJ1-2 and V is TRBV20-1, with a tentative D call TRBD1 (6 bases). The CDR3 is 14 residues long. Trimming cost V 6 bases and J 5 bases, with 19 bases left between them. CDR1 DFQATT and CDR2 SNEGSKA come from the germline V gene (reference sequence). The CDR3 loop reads CSAVGGGARYGYTF. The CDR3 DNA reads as TGCAGTGCCGTTGGGGGGGGCGCAAGATATGGCTACACCTTC.

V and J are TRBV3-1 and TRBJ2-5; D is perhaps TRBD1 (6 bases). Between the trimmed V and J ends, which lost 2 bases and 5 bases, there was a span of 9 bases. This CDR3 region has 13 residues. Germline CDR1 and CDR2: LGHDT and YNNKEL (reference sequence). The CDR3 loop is CASSQRGMETQYF. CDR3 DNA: TGTGCCAGCAGCCAAAGGGGGATGGAGACCCAGTACTTC.

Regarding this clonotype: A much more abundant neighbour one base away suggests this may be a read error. DNA of the CDR3: TGTGCCAGCAGTCCTTCGACCGTTGGTCAGCAGTTCTTC. It translates to CASSPSTVGQQFF. V usage is TRBV6-4 and J usage is TRBJ2-1; no clear D gene. The CDR3 runs to 13 residues. Germline assignment: CDR1 MRHNA and CDR2 SNTAGT. With 5 bases removed from V and 11 bases from J, the gap between germline ends came to 16 bases.

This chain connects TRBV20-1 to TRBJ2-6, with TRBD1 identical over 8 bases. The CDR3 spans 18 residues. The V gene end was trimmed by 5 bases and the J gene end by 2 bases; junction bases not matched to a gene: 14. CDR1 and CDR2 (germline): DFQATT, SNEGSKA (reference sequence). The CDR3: CSALTPGQGNTGANVLTF. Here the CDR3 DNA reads TGCAGTGCTCTCACCCCAGGACAGGGCAACACTGGGGCCAACGTCCTGACTTTC.

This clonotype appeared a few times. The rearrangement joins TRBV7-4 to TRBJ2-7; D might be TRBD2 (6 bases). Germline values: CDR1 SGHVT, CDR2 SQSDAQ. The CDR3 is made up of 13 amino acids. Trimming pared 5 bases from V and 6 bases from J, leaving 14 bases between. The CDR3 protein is CASSPPGVGEQYV. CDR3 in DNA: TGTGCCAGCAGCCCTCCGGGGGTGGGCGAGCAGTACGTC.

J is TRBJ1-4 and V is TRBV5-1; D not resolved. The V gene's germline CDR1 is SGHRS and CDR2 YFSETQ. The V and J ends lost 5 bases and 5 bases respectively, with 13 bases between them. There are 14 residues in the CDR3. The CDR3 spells CASSQGLKNEKLFF. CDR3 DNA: TGCGCCAGCAGTCAAGGGCTCAAGAATGAAAAACTGTTTTTT.

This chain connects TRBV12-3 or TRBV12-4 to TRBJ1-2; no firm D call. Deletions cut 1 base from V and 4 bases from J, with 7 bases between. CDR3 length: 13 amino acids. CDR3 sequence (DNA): TGTGCCAGCAGTTTAGAGGCAGTCTATGGCTACACCTTC. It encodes CASSLEAVYGYTF.

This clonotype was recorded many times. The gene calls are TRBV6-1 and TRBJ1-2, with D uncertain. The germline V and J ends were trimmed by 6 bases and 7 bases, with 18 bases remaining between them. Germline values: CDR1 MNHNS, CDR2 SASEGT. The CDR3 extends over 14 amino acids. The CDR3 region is CASSLPGSGVGYTF. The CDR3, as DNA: TGTGCCAGCAGCCTACCGGGTTCCGGGGTTGGCTACACCTTC.

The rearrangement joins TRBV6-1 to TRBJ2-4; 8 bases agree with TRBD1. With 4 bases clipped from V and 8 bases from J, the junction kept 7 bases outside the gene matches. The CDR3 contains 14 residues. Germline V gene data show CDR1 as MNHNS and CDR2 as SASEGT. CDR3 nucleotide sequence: TGTGCCAGCAGTGCCGGACAGGGTGTTGACATTCAGTACTTC. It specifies CASSAGQGVDIQYF.

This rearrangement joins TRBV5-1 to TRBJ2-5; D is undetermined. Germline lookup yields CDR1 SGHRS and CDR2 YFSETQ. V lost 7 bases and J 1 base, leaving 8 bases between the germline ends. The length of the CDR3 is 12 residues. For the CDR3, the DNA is TGCGCCAGCGGTAGACCCCAAGAGACCCAGTACTTC. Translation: CASGRPQETQYF.

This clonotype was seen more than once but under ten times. CDR3 loop: CASSLGGTGVEQYF. The CDR3 nucleotides are TGTGCCAGCAGTTTAGGGGGAACAGGTGTCGAGCAGTACTTC. The chain employs TRBV12-3 or TRBV12-4 and TRBJ2-7, with D possibly being TRBD1 (5 bases). The CDR3 has 14 residues. Trimming left V 1 base short and J 6 bases short, with 13 bases between.

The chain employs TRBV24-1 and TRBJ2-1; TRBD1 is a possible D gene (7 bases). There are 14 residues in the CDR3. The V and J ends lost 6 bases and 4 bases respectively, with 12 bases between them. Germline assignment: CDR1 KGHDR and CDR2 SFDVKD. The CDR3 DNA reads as TGTGCCACCAGTCAGGGGGGCGTATACAATGAGCAGTTCTTC. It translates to CATSQGGVYNEQFF.

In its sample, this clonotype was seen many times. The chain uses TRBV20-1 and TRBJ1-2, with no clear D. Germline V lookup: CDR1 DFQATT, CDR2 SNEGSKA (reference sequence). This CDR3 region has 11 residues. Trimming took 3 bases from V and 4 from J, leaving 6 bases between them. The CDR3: CSASAGYGYTF. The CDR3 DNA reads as TGCAGTGCTAGTGCGGGCTATGGCTACACCTTC.

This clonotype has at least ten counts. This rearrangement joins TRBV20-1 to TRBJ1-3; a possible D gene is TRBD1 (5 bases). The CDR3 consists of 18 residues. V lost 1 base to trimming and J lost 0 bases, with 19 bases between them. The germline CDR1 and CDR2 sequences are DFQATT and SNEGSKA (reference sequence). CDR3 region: CSARVEGDWNRSGNTIYF. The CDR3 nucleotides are TGCAGTGCTAGAGTTGAAGGGGATTGGAACCGCTCTGGAAACACCATATATTTT.

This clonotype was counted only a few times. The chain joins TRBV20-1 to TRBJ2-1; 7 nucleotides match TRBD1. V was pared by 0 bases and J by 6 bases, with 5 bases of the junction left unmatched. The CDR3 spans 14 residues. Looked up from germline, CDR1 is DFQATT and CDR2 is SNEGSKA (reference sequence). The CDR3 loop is CSAREGQISNEQFF. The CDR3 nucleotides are TGCAGTGCTAGAGAGGGACAGATAAGCAATGAGCAGTTCTTC.

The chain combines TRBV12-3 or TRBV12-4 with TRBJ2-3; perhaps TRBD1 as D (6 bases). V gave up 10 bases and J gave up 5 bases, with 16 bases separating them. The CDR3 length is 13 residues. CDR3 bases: TGTGCCACCCGAGGGGGTGTGGGAGATACGCAGTATTTT. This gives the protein CATRGGVGDTQYF.

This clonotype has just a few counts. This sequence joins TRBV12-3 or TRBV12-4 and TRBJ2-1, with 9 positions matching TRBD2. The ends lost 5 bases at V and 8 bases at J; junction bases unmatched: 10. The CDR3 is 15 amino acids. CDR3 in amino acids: CASSDEGGGADEQFF. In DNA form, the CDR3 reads TGTGCCAGCAGTGATGAGGGCGGGGGGGCCGATGAGCAGTTCTTC.

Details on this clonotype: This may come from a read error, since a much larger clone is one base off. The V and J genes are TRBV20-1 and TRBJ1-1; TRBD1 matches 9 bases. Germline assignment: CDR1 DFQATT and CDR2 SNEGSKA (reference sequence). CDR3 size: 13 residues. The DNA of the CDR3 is TGCAGTTCTAGATCGCGGGACAGGGTTGGAGCTTTCTTT. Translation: CSSRSRDRVGAFF.

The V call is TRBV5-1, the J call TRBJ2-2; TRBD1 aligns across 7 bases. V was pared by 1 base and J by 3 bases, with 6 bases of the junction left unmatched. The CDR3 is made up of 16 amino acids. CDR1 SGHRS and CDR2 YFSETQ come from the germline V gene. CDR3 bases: TGCGCCAGCAGCTTGCAAGGGGGCATCGACACCGGGGAGCTGTTTTTT. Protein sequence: CASSLQGGIDTGELFF.

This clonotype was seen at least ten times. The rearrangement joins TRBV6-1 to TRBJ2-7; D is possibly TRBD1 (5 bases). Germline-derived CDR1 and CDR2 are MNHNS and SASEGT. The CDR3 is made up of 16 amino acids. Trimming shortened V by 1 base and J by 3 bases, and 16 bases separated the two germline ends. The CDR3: CASSEGLSRTYYEQYV. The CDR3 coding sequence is TGTGCCAGCAGTGAAGGTTTAAGCAGGACATACTACGAGCAGTACGTC.

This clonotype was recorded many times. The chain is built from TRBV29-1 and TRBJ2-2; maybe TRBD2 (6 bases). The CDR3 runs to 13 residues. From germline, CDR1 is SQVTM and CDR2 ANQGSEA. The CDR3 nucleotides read TGCAGAGCTCCTTCTAGCGACACCGGGGAGCTGTTTTTT. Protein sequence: CRAPSSDTGELFF.

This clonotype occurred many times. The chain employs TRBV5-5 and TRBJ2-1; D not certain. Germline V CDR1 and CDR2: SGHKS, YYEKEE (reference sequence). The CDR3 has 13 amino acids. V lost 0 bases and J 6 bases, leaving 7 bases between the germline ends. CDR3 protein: CASSLELSNEQFF. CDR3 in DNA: TGTGCCAGCAGCTTGGAGCTGAGCAATGAGCAGTTCTTC.

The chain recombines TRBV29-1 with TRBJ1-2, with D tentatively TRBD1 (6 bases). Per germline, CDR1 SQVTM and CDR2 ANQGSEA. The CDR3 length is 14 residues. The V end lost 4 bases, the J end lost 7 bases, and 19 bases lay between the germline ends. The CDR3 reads CSVAALGGASGYTF. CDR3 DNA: TGCAGCGTTGCTGCCCTCGGGGGGGCAAGTGGCTACACCTTC. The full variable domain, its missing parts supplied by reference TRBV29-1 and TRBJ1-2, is SAVISQKPSRDICQRGTSLTIQCQVDSQVTMMFWYRQQPGQSLTLIATANQGSEATYESGFVIDKFPISRPNLTFSTLTVSNMSPEDSSIYLCSVAALGGASGYTFGSGTRLTVV.